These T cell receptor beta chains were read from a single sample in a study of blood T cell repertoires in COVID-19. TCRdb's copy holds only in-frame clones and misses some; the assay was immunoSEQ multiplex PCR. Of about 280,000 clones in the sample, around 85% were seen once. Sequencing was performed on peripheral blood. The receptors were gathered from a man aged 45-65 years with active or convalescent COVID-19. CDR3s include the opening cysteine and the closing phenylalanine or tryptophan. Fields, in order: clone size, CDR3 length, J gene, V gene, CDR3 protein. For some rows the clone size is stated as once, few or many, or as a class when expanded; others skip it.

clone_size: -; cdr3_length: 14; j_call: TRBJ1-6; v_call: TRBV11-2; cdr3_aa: CASSSEAGSSPLHF
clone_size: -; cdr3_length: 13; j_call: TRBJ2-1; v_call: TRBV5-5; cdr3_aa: CASSLQPGLAMFF
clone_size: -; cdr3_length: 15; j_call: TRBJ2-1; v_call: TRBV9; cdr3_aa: CASSPTAGEDNEQFF
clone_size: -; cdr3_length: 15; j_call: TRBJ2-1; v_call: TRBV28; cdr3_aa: CASTRGGSEHNEQFF
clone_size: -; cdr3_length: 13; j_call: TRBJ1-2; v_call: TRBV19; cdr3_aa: CASSTTGPYGYTF
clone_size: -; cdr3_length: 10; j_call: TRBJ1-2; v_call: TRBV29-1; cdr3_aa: CSASRDGYTF
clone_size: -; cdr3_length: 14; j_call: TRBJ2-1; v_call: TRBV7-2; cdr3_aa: CASSLTGGYNEQFF
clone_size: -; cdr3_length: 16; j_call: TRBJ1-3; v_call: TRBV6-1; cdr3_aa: CASSVRGDSSGNTIYF
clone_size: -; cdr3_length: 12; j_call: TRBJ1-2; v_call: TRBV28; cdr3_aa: CASSPSGYGYTF
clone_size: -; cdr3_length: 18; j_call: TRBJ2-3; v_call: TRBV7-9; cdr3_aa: CASSLVLAGGPEADTQYF
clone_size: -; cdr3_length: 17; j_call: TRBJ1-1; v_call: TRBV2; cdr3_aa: CASSSLENRYMNTEAFF
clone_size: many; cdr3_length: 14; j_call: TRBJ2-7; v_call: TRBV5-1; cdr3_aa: CASSFDTGLYEQYF
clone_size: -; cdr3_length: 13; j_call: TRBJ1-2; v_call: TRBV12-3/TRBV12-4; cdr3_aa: CASSLPGGGGYTF
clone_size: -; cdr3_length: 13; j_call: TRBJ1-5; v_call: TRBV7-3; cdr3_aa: CASSLGRLQPQHF
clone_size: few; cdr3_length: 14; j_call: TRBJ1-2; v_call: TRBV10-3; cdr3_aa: CAISGGVSNYGYTF
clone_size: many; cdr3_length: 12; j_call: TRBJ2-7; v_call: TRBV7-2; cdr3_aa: CASSLDRDKQYF
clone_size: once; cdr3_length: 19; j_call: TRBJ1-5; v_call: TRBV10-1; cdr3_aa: CASSTAGVQIRLFYQPQHF
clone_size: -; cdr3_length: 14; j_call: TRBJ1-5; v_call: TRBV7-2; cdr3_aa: CASSLGGQGRPQHF
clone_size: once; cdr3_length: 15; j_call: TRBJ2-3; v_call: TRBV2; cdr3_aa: CALQKGRGETDTQYF
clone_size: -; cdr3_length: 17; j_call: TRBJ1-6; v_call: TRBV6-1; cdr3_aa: CASSGWTGPPFNSPLHF
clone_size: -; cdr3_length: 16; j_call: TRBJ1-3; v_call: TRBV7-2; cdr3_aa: CASSPSGGVGGNTIYF
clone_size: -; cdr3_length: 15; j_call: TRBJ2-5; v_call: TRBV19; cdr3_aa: CASSSRQGVLETQYF
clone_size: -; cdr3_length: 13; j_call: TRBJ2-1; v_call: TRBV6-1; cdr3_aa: CASSEWEREEKFF
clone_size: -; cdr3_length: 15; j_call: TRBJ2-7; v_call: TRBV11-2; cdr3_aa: CASSLRAGGPYEQYF
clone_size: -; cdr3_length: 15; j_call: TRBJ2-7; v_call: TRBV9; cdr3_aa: CASSVSSGSFYEQYF
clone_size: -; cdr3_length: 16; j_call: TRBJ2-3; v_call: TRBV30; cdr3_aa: CAWGSGRAMLTDTQYF
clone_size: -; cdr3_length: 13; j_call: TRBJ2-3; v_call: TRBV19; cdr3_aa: CASSSGSRDTQYF
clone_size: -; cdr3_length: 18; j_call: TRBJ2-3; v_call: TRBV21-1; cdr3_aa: CELGGDGASGRRADTQYF
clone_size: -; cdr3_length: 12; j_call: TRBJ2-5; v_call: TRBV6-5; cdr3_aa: CASGGLGETQYF
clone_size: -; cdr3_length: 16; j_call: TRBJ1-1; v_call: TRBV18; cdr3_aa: CASSPRGGAENTEAFF
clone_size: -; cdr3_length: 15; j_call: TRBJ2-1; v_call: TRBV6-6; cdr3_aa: CASLHHSGTYNEQFF
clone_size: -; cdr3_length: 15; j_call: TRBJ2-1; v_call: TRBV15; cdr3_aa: CATSRPGLDAHEQFF
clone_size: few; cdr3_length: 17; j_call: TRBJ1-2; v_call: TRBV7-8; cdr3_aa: CASSLVFSRDRNYGYTF
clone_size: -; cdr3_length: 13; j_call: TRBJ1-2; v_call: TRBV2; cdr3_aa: CASSDRAHLGYTF
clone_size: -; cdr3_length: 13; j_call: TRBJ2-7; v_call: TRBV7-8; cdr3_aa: CASGRAGGYEQYF
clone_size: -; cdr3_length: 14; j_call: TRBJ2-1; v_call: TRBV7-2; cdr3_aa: CASSFSGGNNEQFF
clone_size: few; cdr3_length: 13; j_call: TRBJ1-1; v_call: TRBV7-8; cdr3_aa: CASSPGRGGEAFF
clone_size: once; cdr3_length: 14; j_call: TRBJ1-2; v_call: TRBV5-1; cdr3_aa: CASSPGDRDYGYTF
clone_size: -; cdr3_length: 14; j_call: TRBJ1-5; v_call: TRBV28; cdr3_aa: CASSWQGRSQPQHF
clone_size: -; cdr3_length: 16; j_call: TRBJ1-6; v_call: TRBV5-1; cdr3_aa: CASSSDRAQGNSPLHF
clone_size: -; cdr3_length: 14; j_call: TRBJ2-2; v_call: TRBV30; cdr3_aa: CACQGGQAIGELFF
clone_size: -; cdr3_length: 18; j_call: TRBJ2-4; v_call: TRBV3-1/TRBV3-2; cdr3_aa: CASSQGTSGLLAKNIQYF
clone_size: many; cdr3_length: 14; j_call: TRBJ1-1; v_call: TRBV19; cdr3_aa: CASSEPQGGGEAFF
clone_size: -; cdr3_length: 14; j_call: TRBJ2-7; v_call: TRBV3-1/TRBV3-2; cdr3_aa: CASSRGQGAYEQYF
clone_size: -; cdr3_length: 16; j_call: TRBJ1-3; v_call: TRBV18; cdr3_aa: CASSPVGVGAGNTIYF
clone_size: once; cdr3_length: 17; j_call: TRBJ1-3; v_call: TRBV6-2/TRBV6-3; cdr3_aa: CASSFLGQFASGNTIYF
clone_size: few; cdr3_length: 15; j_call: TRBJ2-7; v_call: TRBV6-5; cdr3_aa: CASSYVQGASYEQYF